This record looks at one TCR beta chain sequence and its context. The antigen remains undetermined. Trimming stripped 4 bases from V and 4 bases from J, with 11 bases between. Germline V CDR1 and CDR2: ENHRY, SYGVKD. The CDR3 loop spans 13 amino acids. The data are from a study of blood T cells in healthy people across ages. Study-level results: TCR beta diversity, measured per million T cells, fell in a roughly linear way with age. Strong correlation existed between TCR beta diversity and naive T cell percentage.

A sample-barcoded 5' primer and a J-beta primer mix were used in a second PCR of roughly 7 to 12 cycles. At least 2.5 million CDR3-containing paired-end reads were obtained per sample. TCRdb redid the calling of the 5' RACE reads with MiXCR, one entry per CDR3 protein. This sample has 1.5 million to 2 million distinct CDR3 sequences; roughly 49% occur once, and the top ten carry roughly 2.1%. The receptor was isolated from a woman aged 40 to 50 in good health. The specimen sequenced was blood. The chain has TRBV10-3 and TRBJ2-7, with a weak D call TRBD2 (5 bases). This CDR3 is CAISASPGYEQYF. CDR3 in DNA: TGTGCCATCAGTGCCTCCCCGGGGTACGAGCAGTACTTC.